Listed below are T cell receptor beta chains from one sample, sequenced in a study of blood T cell repertoires in COVID-19. The table came from immunoSEQ multiplex PCR; TCRdb's copy has only in-frame clones and leaves some out. This table holds 67,000 or so clones, roughly four fifths found once. The sequencing sample was made of peripheral blood. These receptors were obtained from a woman in her 70s with acute or convalescent COVID-19. CDR3s include the opening cysteine and the closing phenylalanine or tryptophan. A D gene is named only where the DNA matches it firmly. Size is omitted from some rows. Given values are once, few, many or a class for expanded clones.

len: 16; abundance: NA; v_gene: TRBV18; j_gene: TRBJ2-1; d_gene: TRBD2; CDR3nt: TGTGCCAGCTCACCAATTCGACTAGCGGGATACAATGAGCAGTTCTTC; CDR3aa: CASSPIRLAGYNEQFF
len: 13; abundance: NA; v_gene: TRBV29-1; j_gene: TRBJ2-7; d_gene: TRBD2; CDR3nt: TGCAGCGTTCAAGGCGGGAGGGTACACGAGCAGTACTTC; CDR3aa: CSVQGGRVHEQYF
len: 15; abundance: NA; v_gene: TRBV28; j_gene: TRBJ2-1; d_gene: NA; CDR3nt: TGTGCCAGCAGTACTCCCGCTACAGGGTACAATGAGCAGTTCTTC; CDR3aa: CASSTPATGYNEQFF
len: 17; abundance: NA; v_gene: TRBV3-1/TRBV3-2; j_gene: TRBJ2-2; d_gene: TRBD2; CDR3nt: TGTGCCAGCAGTGTGGGGACTAGCGGGAGGGGCACCGGGGAGCTGTTTTTT; CDR3aa: CASSVGTSGRGTGELFF
len: 13; abundance: once; v_gene: TRBV6-6; j_gene: TRBJ1-2; d_gene: NA; CDR3nt: TGTGCCAGCAGTTACTCGTCAGGCGAGAGCTACACCTTC; CDR3aa: CASSYSSGESYTF
len: 13; abundance: NA; v_gene: TRBV6-2/TRBV6-3; j_gene: TRBJ2-7; d_gene: NA; CDR3nt: TGTGCCAGCAGTAATCAGGGACTCTACGAGCAGTACTTC; CDR3aa: CASSNQGLYEQYF
len: 12; abundance: NA; v_gene: TRBV7-8; j_gene: TRBJ2-3; d_gene: NA; CDR3nt: TGTGCCAGCAGCCCAGGCACAGATACGCAGTATTTT; CDR3aa: CASSPGTDTQYF
len: 17; abundance: NA; v_gene: TRBV6-6; j_gene: TRBJ2-1; d_gene: TRBD2; CDR3nt: TGTGCCAGCAGTCCACACTCGGCGACTAGCGGAGACAATGAGCAGTTCTTC; CDR3aa: CASSPHSATSGDNEQFF
len: 13; abundance: NA; v_gene: TRBV5-1; j_gene: TRBJ2-7; d_gene: NA; CDR3nt: TGCGCCAGCAGGGTGGGCAGCTCCTACGAGCAGTACTTC; CDR3aa: CASRVGSSYEQYF
len: 13; abundance: NA; v_gene: TRBV6-2/TRBV6-3; j_gene: TRBJ1-1; d_gene: NA; CDR3nt: TGTGCCAGCAGTTCGACAGCAAACACTGAAGCTTTCTTT; CDR3aa: CASSSTANTEAFF
len: 17; abundance: NA; v_gene: TRBV5-1; j_gene: TRBJ1-2; d_gene: NA; CDR3nt: TGCGCCAGCAGCTTGGCCCCCCAGGGCCCTAACCCCTATGGCTACACCTTC; CDR3aa: CASSLAPQGPNPYGYTF
len: 15; abundance: NA; v_gene: TRBV5-8; j_gene: TRBJ2-5; d_gene: NA; CDR3nt: TGTGCCAGCAGCTTGAGTGGGGCCGGCCAAGAGACCCAGTACTTC; CDR3aa: CASSLSGAGQETQYF
len: 17; abundance: NA; v_gene: TRBV4-1; j_gene: TRBJ2-3; d_gene: NA; CDR3nt: TGCGCCAGCAGCCAGGAAGCCGGGTTGCCTGACACAGATACGCAGTATTTT; CDR3aa: CASSQEAGLPDTDTQYF
len: 14; abundance: few; v_gene: TRBV10-3; j_gene: TRBJ2-7; d_gene: TRBD1; CDR3nt: TGTGCCATCTACTCGGGACAGCTATCCTACGAGCAGTACTTC; CDR3aa: CAIYSGQLSYEQYF
len: 15; abundance: NA; v_gene: TRBV5-1; j_gene: TRBJ2-1; d_gene: NA; CDR3nt: TGCGCCAGCAGCTTGTCCGGGGGTGTCTACAATGAGCAGTTCTTC; CDR3aa: CASSLSGGVYNEQFF
len: 12; abundance: NA; v_gene: TRBV5-8; j_gene: TRBJ1-2; d_gene: TRBD1; CDR3nt: TGTGCCAGCGTACAGGGGACTTATGGCTACACCTTC; CDR3aa: CASVQGTYGYTF
len: 15; abundance: NA; v_gene: TRBV7-2; j_gene: TRBJ2-3; d_gene: TRBD2; CDR3nt: TGTGCCAGCAGCCACAATAGCGGGGGGACAGATACGCAGTATTTT; CDR3aa: CASSHNSGGTDTQYF
len: 15; abundance: NA; v_gene: TRBV15; j_gene: TRBJ1-2; d_gene: TRBD1; CDR3nt: TGTGCCACCAGCAGAGATACTACAGGGGCTAGAGGCTACACCTTC; CDR3aa: CATSRDTTGARGYTF
len: 14; abundance: NA; v_gene: TRBV9; j_gene: TRBJ2-7; d_gene: NA; CDR3nt: TGTGCCAGCAGCCCCCGGGACAACTCCTACGAGCAGTACTTC; CDR3aa: CASSPRDNSYEQYF
len: 11; abundance: NA; v_gene: TRBV30; j_gene: TRBJ1-2; d_gene: NA; CDR3nt: TGTGCCGGCGAGGAACCGTATGGCTACACCTTC; CDR3aa: CAGEEPYGYTF
len: 13; abundance: NA; v_gene: TRBV30; j_gene: TRBJ1-1; d_gene: TRBD1; CDR3nt: TGTGCGAAGGCTGGGACAGGGAACACTGAAGCTTTCTTT; CDR3aa: CAKAGTGNTEAFF
len: 14; abundance: NA; v_gene: TRBV5-1; j_gene: TRBJ1-2; d_gene: TRBD1; CDR3nt: TGCGCCAGCAGCTTGGTCCGGGACAGGGATGGCTACACCTTC; CDR3aa: CASSLVRDRDGYTF
len: 13; abundance: NA; v_gene: TRBV7-2; j_gene: TRBJ1-2; d_gene: TRBD1; CDR3nt: TGTGCCAGCAGCTGGGGACAGGCGTATGGCTACACCTTC; CDR3aa: CASSWGQAYGYTF
len: 14; abundance: NA; v_gene: TRBV6-2/TRBV6-3; j_gene: TRBJ1-1; d_gene: NA; CDR3nt: TGTGCCAGCAGTTACGCGGGAGCGAACACTGAAGCTTTCTTT; CDR3aa: CASSYAGANTEAFF
len: 15; abundance: NA; v_gene: TRBV5-1; j_gene: TRBJ1-2; d_gene: TRBD1; CDR3nt: TGCGCCAGCAGCTTGGCGGGACAGGGGGCGCTTGGCTACACCTTC; CDR3aa: CASSLAGQGALGYTF
len: 15; abundance: NA; v_gene: TRBV7-8; j_gene: TRBJ1-6; d_gene: TRBD1; CDR3nt: TGTGCCAGCACCCAAATACAGGGGGGGTATTCACCCCTCCACTTT; CDR3aa: CASTQIQGGYSPLHF